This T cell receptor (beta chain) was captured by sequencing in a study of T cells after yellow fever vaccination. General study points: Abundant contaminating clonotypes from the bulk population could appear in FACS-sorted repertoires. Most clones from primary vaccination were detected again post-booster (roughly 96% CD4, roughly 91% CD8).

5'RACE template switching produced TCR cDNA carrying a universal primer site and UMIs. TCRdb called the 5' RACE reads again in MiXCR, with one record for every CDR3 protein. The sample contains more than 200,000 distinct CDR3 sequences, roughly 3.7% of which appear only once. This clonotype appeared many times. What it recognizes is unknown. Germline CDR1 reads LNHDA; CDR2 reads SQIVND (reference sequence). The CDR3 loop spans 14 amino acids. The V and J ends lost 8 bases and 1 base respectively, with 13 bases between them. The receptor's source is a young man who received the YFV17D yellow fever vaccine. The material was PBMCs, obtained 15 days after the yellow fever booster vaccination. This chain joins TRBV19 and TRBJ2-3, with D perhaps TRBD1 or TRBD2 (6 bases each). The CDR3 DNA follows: TGTGCCAGTCAAAGGGGGGACCGCACAGATACGCAGTATTTT. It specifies CASQRGDRTDTQYF.